Reported below is one T cell receptor (beta chain). This sample is drawn from a study of blood T cell repertoires in COVID-19. CDR1 MNHEY and CDR2 SVGAGI come from the germline V gene. V was pared by 6 bases and J by 6 bases, with 3 bases of the junction left unmatched. This CDR3 is 13 amino acids long. Donors were grouped by their self-reported clinical history. TCRdb's copy holds only in-frame clones and misses some; the assay was immunoSEQ multiplex PCR. The sample yields 250,000 or so clones, less than 85% seen once. The source is a man aged 60 to 75 who had recovered from COVID-19. The J gene is TRBJ1-3, the V gene TRBV6-5; 9 nucleotides match TRBD1. Sample: PBMCs or T cells enriched from blood (not recorded which). CDR3 amino acids: CASRRTGENTIYF. CDR3 coding DNA: TGTGCCAGCAGAAGGACAGGGGAAAACACCATATATTTT.